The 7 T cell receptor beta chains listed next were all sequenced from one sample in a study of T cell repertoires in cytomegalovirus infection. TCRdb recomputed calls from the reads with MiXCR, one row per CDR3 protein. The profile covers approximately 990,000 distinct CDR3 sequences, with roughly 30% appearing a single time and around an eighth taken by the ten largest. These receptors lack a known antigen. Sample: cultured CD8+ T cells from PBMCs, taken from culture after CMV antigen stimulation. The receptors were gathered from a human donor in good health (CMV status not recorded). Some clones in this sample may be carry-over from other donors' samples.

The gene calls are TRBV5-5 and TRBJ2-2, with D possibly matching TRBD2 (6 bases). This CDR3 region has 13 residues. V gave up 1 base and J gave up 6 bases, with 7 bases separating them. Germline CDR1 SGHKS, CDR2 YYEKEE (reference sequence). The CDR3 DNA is TGTGCCAGCAGCTTGCCGGGGGCCGGGGAGCTGTTTTTT. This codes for CASSLPGAGELFF.

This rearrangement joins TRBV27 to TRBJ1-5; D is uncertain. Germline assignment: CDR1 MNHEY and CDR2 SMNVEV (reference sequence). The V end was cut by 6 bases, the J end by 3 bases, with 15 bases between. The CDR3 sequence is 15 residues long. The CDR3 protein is CASRPRSGFNQPQHF. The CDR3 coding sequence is TGTGCCAGCAGACCCCGTTCGGGCTTCAATCAGCCCCAGCATTTT.

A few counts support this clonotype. The CDR3 nucleotides read TGTGCCAGCAGCCCCATCGGGACAGGGACCCCTGAAGCTTTCTTT. Protein product: CASSPIGTGTPEAFF. The rearrangement links TRBV7-9 to TRBJ1-1; 9 bases align to TRBD1. This CDR3 is 15 amino acids long. The trim removed 5 bases at V and 6 bases at J, leaving 10 bases unmatched. Per germline, CDR1 SEHNR and CDR2 FQNEAQ (reference sequence).

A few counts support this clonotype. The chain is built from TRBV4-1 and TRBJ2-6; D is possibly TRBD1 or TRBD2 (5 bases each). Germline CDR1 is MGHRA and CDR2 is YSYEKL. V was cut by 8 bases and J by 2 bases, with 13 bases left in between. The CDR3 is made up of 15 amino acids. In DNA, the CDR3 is TGCGCCAGCGGGGAACTGGGGGCTGGGGCCAACGTCCTGACTTTC. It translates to CASGELGAGANVLTF.

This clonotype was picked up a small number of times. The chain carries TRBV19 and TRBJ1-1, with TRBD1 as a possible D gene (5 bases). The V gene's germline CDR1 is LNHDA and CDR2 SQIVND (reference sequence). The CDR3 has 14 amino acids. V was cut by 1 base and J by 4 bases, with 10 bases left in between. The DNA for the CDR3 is TGTGCCAGTAGTATAGGGTTGGACATCACTGAAGCTTTCTTT. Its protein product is CASSIGLDITEAFF.

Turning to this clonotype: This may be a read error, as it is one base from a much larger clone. CDR3 sequence reads: CASSLDWGGEQYF. As DNA, the CDR3 is TGTGCCAGCAGCCTTGACTGGGGTGGAGAGCAGTACTTC. V gene TRBV7-2 combines with J gene TRBJ2-7; D is ambiguous. CDR3 length: 13 amino acids. Per germline, CDR1 SGHTA and CDR2 FQGNSA. Trimming removed 5 bases at V and 7 bases at J, with 15 bases between.

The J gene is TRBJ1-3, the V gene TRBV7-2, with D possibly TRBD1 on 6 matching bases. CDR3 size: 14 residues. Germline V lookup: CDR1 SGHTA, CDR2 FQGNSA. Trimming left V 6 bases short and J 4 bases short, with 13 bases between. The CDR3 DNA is TGTGCCAGCAGTTTGGGGGCCTCCGGAAACACCATATATTTT. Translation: CASSLGASGNTIYF.